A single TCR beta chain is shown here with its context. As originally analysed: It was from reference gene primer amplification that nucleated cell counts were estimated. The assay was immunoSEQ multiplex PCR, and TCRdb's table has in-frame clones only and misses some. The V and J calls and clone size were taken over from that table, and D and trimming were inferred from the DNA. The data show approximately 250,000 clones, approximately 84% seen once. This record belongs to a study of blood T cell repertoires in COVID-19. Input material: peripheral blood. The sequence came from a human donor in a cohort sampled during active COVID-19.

The CDR3 bases are TGTGCCAGTAGTAATAGCGGGTCTAGCACAGATACGCAGTATTTT. It codes for CASSNSGSSTDTQYF. The V and J genes are TRBV19 and TRBJ2-3, with TRBD2 matching over 7 bases. Germline V lookup: CDR1 LNHDA, CDR2 SQIVND (reference sequence). CDR3 size: 15 residues. V gave up 4 bases and J gave up 0 bases; unmatched junction bases: 4. Combining the CDR3 with reference TRBV19 and TRBJ2-3 gives the whole variable domain DGGITQSPKYLFRKEGQNVTLSCEQNLNHDAMYWYRQDPGQGLRLIYYSQIVNDFQKGDIAEGYSVSREKKESFPLTVTSAQKNPTAFYLCASSNSGSSTDTQYFGPGTRLTVL.